The T cell receptor beta chain described here comes from a study of T cell responses to AZD1222 COVID-19 vaccine. General study findings and limits: Increased Spike-specific TCR breadth and depth were observed after two AZD1222 doses. Females made up more of the donors, who were largely white British, and clonal diversity may have come out too low.

Here immunoSEQ multiplex PCR was the method, and the copy in TCRdb shows in-frame clones only, minus some. The table has around 30,000 clones, approximately 91% seen once; the top ten hold 45%. As regards this clone: The antigen remains undetermined.

The source was peripheral blood, collected on day 0 of AZD1222 vaccination. This clonotype originated in an adult in good health.

The CDR3 bases are TGTGCCAGCAGCCCCAGGGGTCATACGCAGTATTTT. The encoded protein is CASSPRGHTQYF. This chain connects TRBV3-1 (or the pseudogene TRBV3-2) to TRBJ2-3, with TRBD1 as a possible D gene (6 bases). The ends were cut back, 4 bases at V and 7 bases at J, with 9 bases in the middle. Germline V CDR1 and CDR2: LGHDT, YNNKEL (reference sequence). The CDR3 extends over 12 amino acids.